A selection of T cell receptor beta chains follows, all from one sample in a study of T cell repertoires in aging, cancer and after chemotherapy. TCRdb passed the multiplex PCR reads through MiXCR, listing each CDR3 protein once. This sample carries about 13,000 distinct CDR3 sequences, around a quarter of them seen once, and the ten largest clones take roughly 2.5%. Sequencing used blood. All receptors derive from a human donor in good health. Each CDR3 is given with its conserved first and last residue. The D gene is left open where the match is weak. The size entry is marked missing in some rows and otherwise reads once, few, many or a size class.

size,V,D,J,DNA,CDR3
few,TRBV15,.,TRBJ2-7,TGTGCCACCAGCTGGAGGGGGGACGAGCAGTACTTC,CATSWRGDEQYF
.,TRBV7-9,.,TRBJ1-3,TGTGCCAGCAGCCGACTAGAGAACACCATATATTTT,CASSRLENTIYF
medium-sized,TRBV19,.,TRBJ2-7,TGTGCCAGTAGTATGTCGGAGGCCTACGAGCAGTACTTC,CASSMSEAYEQYF
few,TRBV20-1,TRBD1,TRBJ2-1,TGCAGTGCTAGAGATCGGGACAGGCGGGGCTCCTACAATGAGCAGTTCTTC,CSARDRDRRGSYNEQFF
few,TRBV18,.,TRBJ1-2,TGTGCCAGCTCACCAGGGAGGGAGCACTATGGCTACACCTTC,CASSPGREHYGYTF
few,TRBV30,TRBD1,TRBJ1-1,TGTGCCAACAGGGGGTTCATGAACACTGAAGCTTTCTTT,CANRGFMNTEAFF
.,TRBV6-1,TRBD1,TRBJ2-5,TGTGCCAGCAGCCTAAATCAGGGGGCTTATGAGACCCAGTACTTC,CASSLNQGAYETQYF
few,TRBV7-2,TRBD2,TRBJ2-5,TGTGCCAGCAGCTCCCGGGGGGGGGCGGGCGAGACCCAGTACTTC,CASSSRGGAGETQYF
.,TRBV4-1,.,TRBJ1-4,TGCGCCAGCAGCCAAGATTCGGGAGCAACTAATGAAAAACTGTTTTTT,CASSQDSGATNEKLFF
.,TRBV6-4,.,TRBJ1-5,TGTGCCAGCAGTGCCAGGGAGGATCAGCCCCAGCATTTT,CASSAREDQPQHF
.,TRBV7-2,.,TRBJ1-6,TGTGCCAGCAGCTTAAGGCGGACGAATTCACCCCTCCACTTT,CASSLRRTNSPLHF
medium-sized,TRBV6-5,.,TRBJ2-7,TGTGCCAGCAGGGAAATTACTGGAGAGCAGTACTTC,CASREITGEQYF
few,TRBV20-1,TRBD2,TRBJ2-6,TGCAGTGCTATCGGCGGGGGACTTCGGAGCTCTGGGGCCAACGTCCTGACTTTC,CSAIGGGLRSSGANVLTF
.,TRBV6-4,.,TRBJ2-3,TGTGCCAGCAGTTCCTCCTTACGTGGAGGTGGCACAGATACGCAGTATTTT,CASSSSLRGGGTDTQYF
.,TRBV20-1,.,TRBJ1-1,TGCAGTCCCTCTAAACCTTCATCGAACACTGAAGCTTTCTTT,CSPSKPSSNTEAFF
.,TRBV10-3,.,TRBJ1-1,TGTGCCATCATAGACAGTAGGAAGGACACTGAAGCTTTCTTT,CAIIDSRKDTEAFF
.,TRBV29-1,TRBD2,TRBJ2-1,TGCAGCGTTGGGCTGCGGGGGGCTGAGCAGTTCTTC,CSVGLRGAEQFF
.,TRBV5-4,.,TRBJ1-6,TGTGCCAGCAGCGCAAAGGCCTCGGTTTTCGGCCCCTATAATTCACCCCTCCACTTT,CASSAKASVFGPYNSPLHF
large,TRBV29-1,TRBD1,TRBJ1-2,TGCAGCATCGGGACAGGGGGACTCCGGTCGGGTGGCTACACCTTC,CSIGTGGLRSGGYTF
few,TRBV6-1,.,TRBJ2-3,TGTGCCAGTGGGGGATTCGAGGGGGCAGATACGCAGTATTTT,CASGGFEGADTQYF
.,TRBV5-4,TRBD2,TRBJ2-5,TGTGCCAGCAGCCCGGGGGGGCGGGAGACCCAGTACTTC,CASSPGGRETQYF
.,TRBV6-5,.,TRBJ1-1,TGTGCCAGCAGTTACCTTTTTCAGGCGCCGAACACTGAAGCTTTCTTT,CASSYLFQAPNTEAFF
few,TRBV6-1,TRBD2,TRBJ2-7,TGTGCCAGCAGGGGGGGGGGACTAGCGGGGAGCTACGAGCAGTACTTC,CASRGGGLAGSYEQYF
few,TRBV28,.,TRBJ1-2,TGTGCCAGCAGTTTTGACCTGAACTATGGCTACACCTTC,CASSFDLNYGYTF
few,TRBV6-6,TRBD1,TRBJ1-3,TGTGCCAGCAGCGTCGACAGGGTTGGTGGAAACACCATATATTTT,CASSVDRVGGNTIYF
.,TRBV28,.,TRBJ2-1,TGTGCCAGCATCTCTGTCTCTACAGGCTCCTACAATGAGCAGTTCTTC,CASISVSTGSYNEQFF
.,TRBV21-1,.,TRBJ1-1,TGTGCCAGCAAGGGGACACCGGGGACTGAAGCTTTCTTT,CASKGTPGTEAFF